Here is one TCR beta chain with its context. A second PCR, run for about 7 to 11 cycles, used a sample-barcoded 5' primer plus a J-beta primer mix. TCRdb reprocessed the 5' RACE reads with MiXCR, giving one entry per CDR3 protein. The data show hundreds of thousands of distinct CDR3 sequences, approximately 22% seen once. This sample was included in a study of blood T cells in healthy people across ages. Trimming stripped 7 bases from V and 1 base from J, with 9 bases between. Germline CDR1 SGHAT, CDR2 FQNNGV. The length of the CDR3 is 13 residues. The clonotype was recovered from a man in his 70s in good health. Specimen: blood. The genes are TRBV11-2 and TRBJ2-3; D not resolved. The CDR3 here is CASIGLGTDTQYF. DNA of the CDR3: TGTGCCAGCATAGGGCTGGGCACAGATACGCAGTATTTT.